The 26 T cell receptor beta chains given below trace back to one sample, sequenced in a study of blood T cell repertoires in COVID-19. Sequencing used immunoSEQ multiplex PCR; TCRdb keeps in-frame clones, though not all of them. Of roughly 140,000 clones in the sample, approximately 91% were seen once. The sample comprised peripheral blood. The origin of the receptors is a woman in her sixties or seventies with acute or convalescent COVID-19.

This chain links TRBV5-4 with TRBJ1-2, with TRBD1 as a possible D gene (5 bases). CDR1 and CDR2 from the germline V gene are SGHNT and YYREEE (reference sequence). V was pared by 0 bases and J by 4 bases, with 13 bases between. This CDR3 has 15 amino acids. The CDR3 region has the DNA TGTGCCAGCAGCTTGGACTTGGGGCAGAGCTATGGCTACACCTTC. It translates to CASSLDLGQSYGYTF.

The chain recombines TRBV11-2 with TRBJ2-7; perhaps TRBD1 as D (6 bases). The V end lost 1 base, the J end lost 5 bases, and 9 bases lay between the germline ends. The CDR3 has 13 residues. Germline V gene sequence: CDR1 SGHAT, CDR2 FQNNGV. Here the CDR3 DNA reads TGTGCCAGCAGCTTAGTAACAGGGCACGAGCAGTACTTC. Its translation is CASSLVTGHEQYF.

J is TRBJ1-1 and V is TRBV13; 8 bases are a match to TRBD1. J was trimmed by 0 bases and V by 4 bases; bases with no gene match: 7. The V gene's germline CDR1 is PRHDT and CDR2 FYEKMQ (reference sequence). CDR3 length: 16 residues. In DNA, the CDR3 is TGTGCCAGCAGCTCGGGACAGGTAGCAATGAACACTGAAGCTTTCTTT. Translated, it gives CASSSGQVAMNTEAFF.

The chain couples TRBV9 to TRBJ1-5, with 7 bases that match TRBD1. Germline CDR1 and CDR2: SGDLS and YYNGEE. CDR3 length: 14 residues. With V trimmed by 9 bases and J by 4 bases, 10 bases remained unmatched. The CDR3 bases are TGTGCCAACCTAACAGGGGTGGGTAATCAGCCCCAGCATTTT. Protein product: CANLTGVGNQPQHF.

The chain uses TRBV10-1 and TRBJ2-2, with D tentatively TRBD2 (6 bases). CDR3 length equals 13 residues. Trimming pared 10 bases from V and 5 bases from J, leaving 14 bases between. Germline V lookup: CDR1 WNHNN, CDR2 SYGVQD (reference sequence). CDR3 DNA: TGCGCCACCTGGGGGGTGGGAACCGGGGAGCTGTTTTTT. Amino acids: CATWGVGTGELFF.

The chain is built from TRBV11-2 and TRBJ1-1; a weak D match, TRBD1 (5 bases). Germline V CDR1 and CDR2: SGHAT, FQNNGV. The V gene lost 2 bases and the J gene lost 1 base, with 5 bases spanning the gap. The CDR3 loop spans 13 amino acids. CDR3 nucleotides: TGTGCCAGCAGCTTACAGGGGAACACTGAAGCTTTCTTT. Protein product: CASSLQGNTEAFF.

The V gene is TRBV7-6, the J gene TRBJ2-2, with TRBD1 identical over 12 bases. Germline V gives CDR1 SGHVS, CDR2 FNYEAQ. The CDR3 is 17 residues long. The V gene end was trimmed by 5 bases and the J gene end by 0 bases; junction bases not matched to a gene: 4. This CDR3 reads CASSPGTGGANTGELFF. As DNA, the CDR3 is TGTGCCAGCAGCCCCGGGACAGGGGGCGCGAACACCGGGGAGCTGTTTTTT.

The chain recombines TRBV27 with TRBJ1-5; D remains ambiguous. Trimming took 3 bases from V and 4 from J, leaving 4 bases between them. The CDR3 totals 12 residues. Germline V gene data show CDR1 as MNHEY and CDR2 as SMNVEV (reference sequence). Here the CDR3 DNA reads TGTGCCAGCAGTTTTACAAATCAGCCCCAGCATTTT. Its translation: CASSFTNQPQHF.

The J gene is TRBJ1-4, the V gene TRBV11-2, with D maybe TRBD1 (5 bases). Per germline, CDR1 SGHAT and CDR2 FQNNGV. V was trimmed by 8 bases and J by 0 bases, leaving 13 bases between them. This CDR3 contains 15 residues. DNA of the CDR3: TGTGCCAGCTTACCAACAGGTGCAACTAATGAAAAACTGTTTTTT. It translates to CASLPTGATNEKLFF.

CDR3 nucleotides: TGTGCCAGCAGTTCCTCCGGGACAGGGGATTCACCCCTCCACTTT. Protein product: CASSSSGTGDSPLHF. The genes are TRBV28 and TRBJ1-6; 10 bases match TRBD1. CDR1 and CDR2 from the germline V gene are MDHEN and SYDVKM. The CDR3 has 15 amino acids. V dropped 4 bases and J dropped 8; count of bases not matched to a gene: 5.

The table lists this clone with a count of one. The chain uses TRBV2 and TRBJ2-1; D gene ambiguous. CDR1 and CDR2 from the germline V gene are SNHLY and FYNNEI. V was trimmed by 4 bases and J by 0 bases, leaving 10 bases between them. The CDR3 extends over 15 amino acids. CDR3 in DNA: TGTGCCAGCAGTGCCGGTGGTAACTCCTACAATGAGCAGTTCTTC. Residues: CASSAGGNSYNEQFF.

The chain joins TRBV15 to TRBJ1-5; D ambiguous. V lost 5 bases and J lost 2, with 7 bases in between. The germline gives CDR1 LNHNV, CDR2 YYDKDF (reference sequence). The CDR3 length is 13 residues. The CDR3 DNA is TGTGCCACCAGCCCCCGGGGCAATCAGCCCCAGCATTTT. Protein sequence: CATSPRGNQPQHF.

The chain links TRBV11-2 to TRBJ1-2; 7 bases align to TRBD1. The J segment lost 4 bases and the V segment lost 5 bases, leaving 10 bases of the junction unmatched. CDR3 length: 15 residues. CDR1 SGHAT and CDR2 FQNNGV come from the germline V gene. The CDR3 nucleotides read TGTGCCAGCAGCCCCGCCGACAGGGATGGCTATGGCTACACCTTC. As protein: CASSPADRDGYGYTF.

The chain is built from TRBV28 and TRBJ2-7; 7 bases map to TRBD1. J gave up 3 bases and V 5 bases, and 7 bases lay outside the gene matches. The CDR3 covers 14 residues. In germline, CDR1 is MDHEN, CDR2 SYDVKM. The CDR3 here is CASSIPNRGYEQYF. CDR3 bases: TGTGCCAGCAGTATCCCCAACAGGGGCTACGAGCAGTACTTC. Full variable domain (remainder filled in from reference TRBV28 and TRBJ2-7): DVKVTQSSRYLVKRTGEKVFLECVQDMDHENMFWYRQDPGLGLRLIYFSYDVKMKEKGDIPEGYSVSREKKERFSLILESASTNQTSMYLCASSIPNRGYEQYFGPGTRLTVT.

This chain joins TRBV18 and TRBJ2-7; 9 nucleotides agree with TRBD1. Germline V gene lookup returns CDR1 KGHSH and CDR2 LQKENI. The V and J ends lost 6 bases and 0 bases, in that order; junction bases with no gene match: 6. The length of the CDR3 is 15 residues. CDR3 in DNA: TGTGCCAGCTCGCAAGGGACAGGGAGCTCCTACGAGCAGTACGTC. It specifies CASSQGTGSSYEQYV.

The gene calls are TRBV15 and TRBJ2-7, with 10 bases identical to TRBD1. V gave up 0 bases and J gave up 6 bases; unmatched junction bases: 5. The CDR3 consists of 15 residues. Germline CDR1 LNHNV, CDR2 YYDKDF (reference sequence). The CDR3 protein is CATSRDGTGAVEQYF. In nucleotides, the CDR3 is TGTGCCACCAGCAGAGACGGGACAGGGGCGGTCGAGCAGTACTTC.

J is TRBJ1-1 and V is TRBV18, with 8 nucleotides matching TRBD1. The CDR3 contains 13 residues. Trimming took 2 bases from V and 6 from J; bases not matched to a gene: 2. Per germline, CDR1 KGHSH and CDR2 LQKENI. CDR3 sequence (DNA): TGTGCCAGCTCACCAACAGGGGGTGCTGAAGCTTTCTTT. This codes for CASSPTGGAEAFF.

This sequence joins TRBV5-1 and TRBJ2-5, with D unresolved. V was cut by 1 base and J by 1 base, with 5 bases left in between. The CDR3 contains 13 residues. Germline assignment: CDR1 SGHRS and CDR2 YFSETQ. For the CDR3, the DNA is TGCGCCAGCAGCTTGTTTATCCAAGAGACCCAGTACTTC. Translation: CASSLFIQETQYF.

The V and J genes are TRBV5-8 and TRBJ1-4, with D perhaps matching TRBD1 (6 bases). CDR1 and CDR2 (germline): SGHTS, YDEGEE. Trimming took off 4 bases at V and 8 bases at J, with 18 bases between the two ends. This CDR3 has 15 amino acids. The CDR3 DNA reads TGTGCCAGCAGCCGCGGTGGGGGCGTGCGGGAAAAACTGTTTTTT. Encoded protein: CASSRGGGVREKLFF.

The V gene is TRBV5-1, the J gene TRBJ2-2; TRBD1 agrees at 7 bases. The CDR3 runs to 14 residues. Germline V gene sequence: CDR1 SGHRS, CDR2 YFSETQ. J lost 5 bases, V lost 1 base, and 2 bases had no gene match. The CDR3 region is CASSLWDRTGELFF. The CDR3 coding sequence is TGCGCCAGCAGCTTGTGGGACAGAACCGGGGAGCTGTTTTTT.

The chain couples TRBV7-2 to TRBJ2-5; TRBD2 agrees at 7 bases. The CDR3 covers 16 residues. From germline, CDR1 is SGHTA and CDR2 FQGNSA. V lost 1 base, J lost 5 bases, and 10 bases stayed unmatched. This CDR3 reads CASSLGYGGLGETQYF. DNA for the CDR3: TGTGCCAGCAGCTTAGGTTACGGGGGGTTAGGGGAGACCCAGTACTTC.

The gene calls are TRBV6-6 and TRBJ2-1, with D possibly TRBD2 on 6 matching bases. V dropped 2 bases and J dropped 11 bases, with 16 bases sitting between them. The CDR3 runs 14 residues. The V gene's germline CDR1 is MNHNY and CDR2 SVGAGI (reference sequence). The CDR3 region has the DNA TGTGCCAGCAGTTACGCCAGGGAGGCCCCCCAGCAGTTCTTC. As protein: CASSYAREAPQQFF.

The chain's CDR3 is CASSVEGGGYNEQFF. CDR3 nucleotides: TGTGCCAGCAGCGTAGAAGGCGGGGGGTACAATGAGCAGTTCTTC. The genes are TRBV9 and TRBJ2-1, with 8 bases that match TRBD2. CDR3 length: 15 amino acids. Germline CDR1 reads SGDLS; CDR2 reads YYNGEE. The junction had 3 bases not matched to a gene; V was cut back by 0 bases and J by 4 bases.

The gene calls are TRBV5-5 and TRBJ1-3; no clear D gene. Trimming stripped 4 bases from V and 4 bases from J, with 12 bases between. The germline gives CDR1 SGHKS, CDR2 YYEKEE (reference sequence). This CDR3 is built from 14 residues. CDR3 nucleotide sequence: TGTGCCAGCAGCCCAGAGGTCGCGGGAAACACCATATATTTT. The encoded protein is CASSPEVAGNTIYF.

The chain employs TRBV6-5 and TRBJ1-1; 7 positions agree with TRBD1. V shed 7 bases, J shed 0 bases, and the junction held 5 bases outside the gene matches. The CDR3 runs 14 residues. Looked up from germline, CDR1 is MNHEY and CDR2 is SVGAGI. In nucleotides, the CDR3 is TGTGCCAGCACCAGGACAGGATTGAACACTGAAGCTTTCTTT. It encodes CASTRTGLNTEAFF.

This clone was observed at least ten times. The chain couples TRBV28 to TRBJ1-5, with 8 bases lining up with TRBD1. Germline CDR1 is MDHEN and CDR2 is SYDVKM. CDR3 size: 16 residues. Trimming took 7 bases from V and 1 from J; bases not matched to a gene: 9. The CDR3 DNA follows: TGTGCCAGCATCGCTGCGGACAGGGTCAGCAATCAGCCCCAGCATTTT. Translating it yields CASIAADRVSNQPQHF.